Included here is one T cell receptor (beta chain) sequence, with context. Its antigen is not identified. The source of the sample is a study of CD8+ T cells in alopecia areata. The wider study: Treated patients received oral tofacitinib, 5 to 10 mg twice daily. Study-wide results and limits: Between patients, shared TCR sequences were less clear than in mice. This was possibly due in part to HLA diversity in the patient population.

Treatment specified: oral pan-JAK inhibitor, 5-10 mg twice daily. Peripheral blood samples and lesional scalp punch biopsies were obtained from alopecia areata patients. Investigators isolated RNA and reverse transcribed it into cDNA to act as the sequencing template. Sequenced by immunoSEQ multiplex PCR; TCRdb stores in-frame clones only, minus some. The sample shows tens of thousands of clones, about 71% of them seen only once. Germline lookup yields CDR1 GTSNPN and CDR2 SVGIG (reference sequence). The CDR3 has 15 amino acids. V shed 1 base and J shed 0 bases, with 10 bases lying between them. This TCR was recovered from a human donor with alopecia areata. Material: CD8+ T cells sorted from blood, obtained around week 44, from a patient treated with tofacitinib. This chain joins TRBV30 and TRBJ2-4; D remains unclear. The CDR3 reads CAWSAEERAKNIQYF. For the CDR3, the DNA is TGTGCCTGGAGTGCCGAGGAGCGAGCCAAAAACATTCAGTACTTC.